A selection of T cell receptor beta chains follows, all from one sample in a study of T-cell reconstitution after alpha-beta-depleted transplantation in children. TCRdb fed the PCR reads into MiXCR, producing one record per CDR3 protein. The data show about 540,000 distinct CDR3 sequences, with around 17% seen just once and 2.5% to 3.5% held by the top ten. This sample comprised PBMCs from the stem cell graft donor, obtained from the stem cell graft. The source is a human donor who donated a stem cell graft to a child with acute lymphoblastic leukemia. The CDR3 runs from the conserved cysteine through the conserved F or W. D genes are given only for firm matches. Rows may omit the clone size; those that give it use once, few, many or a size class.

CDR3 DNA	CDR3 protein	CDR3 length	clone size	V gene	J gene	D gene
TGCGCCAGCAGTCTCGGACAGCTTTCTAGCACAGATACGCAGTATTTT	CASSLGQLSSTDTQYF	16	many	TRBV5-1	TRBJ2-3	NA
TGTGCCAGCAGCTTGGCATCCTTGTTGGAGCAGTTCTTC	CASSLASLLEQFF	13	few	TRBV5-6	TRBJ2-1	NA
TGCAGCGTTAACAGGGGAAGGACCGGGGAGCTGTTTTTT	CSVNRGRTGELFF	13	NA	TRBV29-1	TRBJ2-2	TRBD1
TGTGCCAGCAGCCACCGGGGACTAGCGGGATATGAGCAGTTCTTC	CASSHRGLAGYEQFF	15	NA	TRBV3-1	TRBJ2-1	TRBD2
TGCGCCAGCAGCTTGGCCGAGAGCGGGAGGTTGAACACCGGGGAGCTGTTTTTT	CASSLAESGRLNTGELFF	18	NA	TRBV5-1	TRBJ2-2	TRBD2
TGTGCCAGCAGCCCCGGACTAGCGGGATGGACCGGGGAGCTGTTTTTT	CASSPGLAGWTGELFF	16	NA	TRBV7-9	TRBJ2-2	TRBD2
TGTGCCAGCAGTATTGAAATGCAGGGCTGGGGCTACACCTTC	CASSIEMQGWGYTF	14	few	TRBV2	TRBJ1-2	NA
TGTGCCTGGAGCCTGCGCTCTATCAATGAGCAGTTCTTC	CAWSLRSINEQFF	13	NA	TRBV30	TRBJ2-1	NA
TGTGCCAGCAGTTTAGCGGCAGCGGGAGGGTACGAGCAGTACTTC	CASSLAAAGGYEQYF	15	few	TRBV12-3/TRBV12-4	TRBJ2-7	TRBD2
TGTGCCAGCAGCTCCCAGACAGGGCCCTACGAGCAGTACTTC	CASSSQTGPYEQYF	14	many	TRBV7-9	TRBJ2-7	TRBD1
TGTGCCAGCAGCGGACGGGGCGAGCGGAGCTCCTACAATGAGCAGTTCTTC	CASSGRGERSSYNEQFF	17	NA	TRBV7-6	TRBJ2-1	NA
TGTGCCAGCAGCTCCTATCTAGCGACAGATACGCAGTATTTT	CASSSYLATDTQYF	14	NA	TRBV7-6	TRBJ2-3	NA
TGTGCCAGCAGTTTTTCTGGGGAGGGTAACTATGGCTACACCTTC	CASSFSGEGNYGYTF	15	NA	TRBV27	TRBJ1-2	NA
TGCAGCGCCGCCTCCCGACAGGGGGCAGATACGCAGTATTTT	CSAASRQGADTQYF	14	NA	TRBV29-1	TRBJ2-3	TRBD1
TGTGCCAGCAGCTTAATCCCCGGGTCCCTGGCAGATACGCAGTATTTT	CASSLIPGSLADTQYF	16	few	TRBV7-2	TRBJ2-3	NA
TGTGCCAGCAGCCCCCTTAAACAGGGCTACACTGAAGCTTTCTTT	CASSPLKQGYTEAFF	15	NA	TRBV11-2	TRBJ1-1	NA
TGTGCCAGCAGCTTAGTGGGTAGCGCCTCCCCCTACGAGCAGTACTTC	CASSLVGSASPYEQYF	16	NA	TRBV7-9	TRBJ2-7	NA
TGCAGTGCTATACCGGGCAATCAGCCCCAGCATTTT	CSAIPGNQPQHF	12	few	TRBV20-1	TRBJ1-5	NA
TGTGCCAGCAGTGGGGCTTGGATTGCAGATACGCAGTATTTT	CASSGAWIADTQYF	14	few	TRBV6-4	TRBJ2-3	NA
TGTGCCACTAAGGGGGGTAGCACAGATACGCAGTATTTT	CATKGGSTDTQYF	13	few	TRBV19	TRBJ2-3	NA
TGCGCCAGCAGCTCAGAGGGTCCCACTGAAGCTTTCTTT	CASSSEGPTEAFF	13	few	TRBV5-1	TRBJ1-1	NA
TGTGCCAGCAAAGGGGTCGGGCGGGAGGTTTTGGAGACCCAGTACTTC	CASKGVGREVLETQYF	16	once	TRBV6-1	TRBJ2-5	TRBD2
TGCAGCGTTGAAGAACTACTTCGTCGAGGTGAGCAGTTCTTC	CSVEELLRRGEQFF	14	few	TRBV29-1	TRBJ2-1	NA
TGCAGTGCTAGGGGTCTAGCGGGAGCAAATGAGCAGTTCTTC	CSARGLAGANEQFF	14	NA	TRBV20-1	TRBJ2-1	TRBD2
TGTGCCAGCAGTTTATGGGGGGCGCCTTCCTACGAGCAGTACTTC	CASSLWGAPSYEQYF	15	few	TRBV12-3/TRBV12-4	TRBJ2-7	NA